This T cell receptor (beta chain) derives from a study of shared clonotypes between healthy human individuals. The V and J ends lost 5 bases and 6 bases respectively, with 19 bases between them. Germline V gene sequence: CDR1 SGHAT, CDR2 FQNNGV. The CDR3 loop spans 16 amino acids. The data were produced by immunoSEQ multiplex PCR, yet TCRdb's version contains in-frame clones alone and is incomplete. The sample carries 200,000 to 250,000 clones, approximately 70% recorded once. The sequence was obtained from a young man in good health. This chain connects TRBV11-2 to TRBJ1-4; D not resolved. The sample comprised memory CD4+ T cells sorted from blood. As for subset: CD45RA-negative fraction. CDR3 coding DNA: TGTGCCAGCAGCCTCCGGAGGGAGTCCCCGTATGAAAAACTGTTTTTT. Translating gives CASSLRRESPYEKLFF. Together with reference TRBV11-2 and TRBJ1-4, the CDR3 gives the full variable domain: EAGVAQSPRYKIIEKRQSVAFWCNPISGHATLYWYQQILGQGPKLLIQFQNNGVVDDSQLPKDRFSAERLKGVDSTLKIQPAKLEDSAVYLCASSLRRESPYEKLFFGSGTQLSVL.